This is a list of T cell receptor beta chains from one sample in a study of PD-L1 blockade in urothelial cancer. This table comes from immunoSEQ multiplex PCR, and its TCRdb copy is limited to in-frame clones, with some not included. The sample contains tens of thousands of clones, nearly 90% of which appear only once. Here the sequenced sample was PBMCs, taken around atezolizumab (anti-PD-L1) treatment. Receptors originate from a man aged 55 to 69 with urothelial cancer. CDR3s include the opening cysteine and the closing phenylalanine or tryptophan. The D gene is left open where the match is weak. Only some rows state a clone size, as once, few, many or a class for expanded clones.

j_call d_call v_call clone_size cdr3_nt cdr3_aa
TRBJ2-5 - TRBV4-2 - TGTGCCAGCAGCCAAGACCCAGCGCCGGTTGAGACCCAGTACTTC CASSQDPAPVETQYF
TRBJ2-3 - TRBV4-2 - TGTGCCAGCAGCCAAGGAGGAGAAGGGGCGGATACGCAGTATTTT CASSQGGEGADTQYF
TRBJ2-2 TRBD1 TRBV7-3 - TGTGCCAGCAGCTTTGCGGGACAGGGGGCTGCCGGGGAGCTGTTTTTT CASSFAGQGAAGELFF
TRBJ2-1 - TRBV4-3 few TGCGCCAGCAGCCAAGCGGTGACTAGGAATGAGCAGTTCTTC CASSQAVTRNEQFF
TRBJ2-3 - TRBV5-1 - TGCGCCAGCAGCCGTGGACCGATAAGCGGTGGGCCAGATACGCAGTATTTT CASSRGPISGGPDTQYF
TRBJ1-4 - TRBV7-9 - TGTGCCAGCACCCCATTGAGGGGAGGGGATGAAAAACTGTTTTTT CASTPLRGGDEKLFF
TRBJ2-5 - TRBV30 - TGTGCCTGGAGTGTGAAAACAGGTTCGGGGACCCAGTACTTC CAWSVKTGSGTQYF
TRBJ1-5 - TRBV6-4 - TGTGCCAGCAGTGACCTCCCGGGTTTGCCCCAGCATTTT CASSDLPGLPQHF
TRBJ2-3 TRBD1 TRBV2 - TGTGCCACCGTAGGACAGGTTGCAGATACGCAGTATTTT CATVGQVADTQYF
TRBJ2-5 - TRBV5-1 - TGCGCCAGCAGCTTGAATAGGCCCGACGGGGAGACCCAGTACTTC CASSLNRPDGETQYF
TRBJ2-3 TRBD2 TRBV25-1 - TGTGCCAGCAGCTCACCTACTAGCGGGGGGGTGGATACGCAGTATTTT CASSSPTSGGVDTQYF
TRBJ2-2 - TRBV18 - TGTGCCAGCTCACCATTGGGTGTCAGGGTCACCGGGGAGCTGTTTTTT CASSPLGVRVTGELFF
TRBJ2-7 TRBD2 TRBV6-1 - TGTGCCAGCAGTGTATTGGCGGGAGGGGATGAGCAGTACTTC CASSVLAGGDEQYF
TRBJ1-2 TRBD1 TRBV19 few TGTGCCAGCCGGGAACAGGGGGCTAACTATGGCTACACCTTC CASREQGANYGYTF
TRBJ2-7 - TRBV7-8 - TGTGCCAGCCGCCTAACCTACGAGCAGTACTTC CASRLTYEQYF
TRBJ2-1 TRBD2 TRBV7-8 - TGTGCCAGCAGCTTACTAGCGGGAGGTCACAATGAGCAGTTCTTC CASSLLAGGHNEQFF
TRBJ2-5 TRBD1 TRBV4-1 - TGCGCCAGCAGCCTTCGGACAGGTCAGTCGGAGACCCAGTACTTC CASSLRTGQSETQYF
TRBJ2-2 TRBD1 TRBV19 - TGTGCCAGTTGCCCGACAGGGGGTTACAGCGGGGAGCTGTTTTTT CASCPTGGYSGELFF
TRBJ1-5 - TRBV7-2 - TGTGCCAGCAGCCCCCCGACTCAGCAGCCCCAGCATTTT CASSPPTQQPQHF
TRBJ2-7 - TRBV27 - TGTGCCAGCAGTTTAAATGGACAGATCCTCTACGAGCAGTACTTC CASSLNGQILYEQYF
TRBJ1-5 - TRBV4-1 - TGCGCCAGCAGCCAAGAGGTCCGGCAGCCCCAGCATTTT CASSQEVRQPQHF
TRBJ2-3 - TRBV4-1 once TGCGCCAGCAGCCAAGTGGCGGTTGCTGCGGATACGCAGTATTTT CASSQVAVAADTQYF
TRBJ1-6 - TRBV7-2 - TGTGCCAGCAGCCTCTCGCGGTGGTCCAATTCACCCCTCCACTTT CASSLSRWSNSPLHF
TRBJ2-5 - TRBV15 - TGTGCCACCAGCAGAGATCTTCAAGAGACCCAGTACTTC CATSRDLQETQYF
TRBJ2-1 TRBD2 TRBV5-1 - TGCGCCAGCAGCTTGGTACGCGGGGGGGCCTGGAATGAGCAGTTCTTC CASSLVRGGAWNEQFF
TRBJ2-2 TRBD1 TRBV11-3 - TGTGCCAGCAGCCTCGGGACAGGGACCGGGGAGCTGTTTTTT CASSLGTGTGELFF
TRBJ1-2 TRBD1 TRBV4-1 - TGCGCCAGCAGCCCTCAATCGGGACAGGCGACTAACTATGGCTACACCTTC CASSPQSGQATNYGYTF
TRBJ2-7 TRBD1 TRBV6-1 - TGTGCCAGCAGCGTCGCGGGACAGGGGTCCTACGAGCAGTACTTC CASSVAGQGSYEQYF
TRBJ2-1 TRBD2 TRBV5-1 - TGCGCCAGCAGCTTGGCTAGCGGGAACTACAATGAGCAGTTCTTC CASSLASGNYNEQFF